This is a list of T cell receptor beta chains from one sample in a study of cytomegalovirus exposure and HLA in healthy donors. Generated by immunoSEQ multiplex PCR, the TCRdb table keeps only in-frame clones and is missing some. The sample includes just over 200,000 clones, 55% to 75% of them seen just once. The material sequenced was PBMCs. The receptors derive from a man aged 35-49 years in good health and CMV-seropositive. CDR3s include the opening cysteine and the closing phenylalanine or tryptophan. Each record gives: J gene, D gene, clone size, V gene, CDR3 protein, CDR3 DNA. D genes are given only for firm matches. Rows give clone size only sometimes, using once, few, many, or a class for an expanded clone.

>TRBJ2-7|.|.|TRBV5-4
CASSHGDYEQYF
TGTGCCAGCAGCCACGGGGACTACGAGCAGTACTTC
>TRBJ1-1|TRBD1|.|TRBV7-9
CSSSLDRMNTEAFF
TGTTCCAGCAGCTTGGACAGGATGAACACTGAAGCTTTCTTT
>TRBJ1-2|.|.|TRBV6-1
CASSEGGGYTF
TGTGCCAGCAGTGAAGGAGGCGGCTACACCTTC
>TRBJ1-5|TRBD1|.|TRBV19
CASSPPSLDRGNQPQHF
TGTGCCAGTAGTCCCCCTTCCCTTGACAGGGGGAATCAGCCCCAGCATTTT
>TRBJ2-7|TRBD2|.|TRBV4-3
CASSQGDYSYEQYF
TGCGCCAGCAGCCAAGGGGACTACTCCTACGAGCAGTACTTC
>TRBJ1-2|.|.|TRBV19
CASTAAGRNKDGYTF
TGTGCCAGTACCGCGGCGGGGCGCAACAAGGATGGCTACACCTTC
>TRBJ1-6|.|.|TRBV10-3
CAISEGRGFGGSPLHF
TGTGCCATCAGTGAGGGGAGGGGTTTCGGGGGATCACCCCTCCACTTT
>TRBJ1-1|.|.|TRBV27
CASSSSTEAFF
TGTGCCAGCAGTTCGAGCACTGAAGCTTTCTTT
>TRBJ2-1|.|once|TRBV25-1
CASRSDASSYNEQFF
TGTGCCAGCAGATCAGACGCTAGCTCCTACAATGAGCAGTTCTTC
>TRBJ2-7|.|.|TRBV7-9
CASSRSGTYSYEQYF
TGTGCCAGCAGCCGATCCGGGACTTACTCCTACGAGCAGTACTTC
>TRBJ2-1|TRBD2|.|TRBV13
CASSAGGWGQFF
TGTGCCAGCAGCGCGGGGGGGTGGGGGCAGTTCTTC
>TRBJ2-3|.|.|TRBV5-4
CASSESERPSTDTQYF
TGTGCCAGCAGCGAATCGGAGCGGCCTAGCACAGATACGCAGTATTTT
>TRBJ1-1|.|.|TRBV6-5
CASSEVGGRQFF
TGTGCCAGCAGTGAAGTAGGGGGAAGGCAGTTCTTT
>TRBJ2-3|TRBD1|.|TRBV11-2
CASSLGDRVTDTQYF
TGTGCCAGCAGCTTAGGGGACAGGGTTACAGATACGCAGTATTTT
>TRBJ1-1|.|few|TRBV5-6
CASSLGGGTEAFF
TGTGCCAGCAGCTTGGGGGGGGGCACTGAAGCTTTCTTT
>TRBJ1-5|.|.|TRBV28
CASRGAGRNQPQHF
TGTGCCAGCAGGGGGGCGGGTCGCAATCAGCCCCAGCATTTT
>TRBJ1-4|TRBD1|.|TRBV10-3
CATARDRNNEKLFF
TGTGCCACGGCCCGGGACAGGAATAATGAAAAACTGTTTTTT
>TRBJ2-1|TRBD1|.|TRBV25-1
CASRSDRAYNEQFF
TGTGCCAGCAGATCCGACAGGGCCTACAATGAGCAGTTCTTC